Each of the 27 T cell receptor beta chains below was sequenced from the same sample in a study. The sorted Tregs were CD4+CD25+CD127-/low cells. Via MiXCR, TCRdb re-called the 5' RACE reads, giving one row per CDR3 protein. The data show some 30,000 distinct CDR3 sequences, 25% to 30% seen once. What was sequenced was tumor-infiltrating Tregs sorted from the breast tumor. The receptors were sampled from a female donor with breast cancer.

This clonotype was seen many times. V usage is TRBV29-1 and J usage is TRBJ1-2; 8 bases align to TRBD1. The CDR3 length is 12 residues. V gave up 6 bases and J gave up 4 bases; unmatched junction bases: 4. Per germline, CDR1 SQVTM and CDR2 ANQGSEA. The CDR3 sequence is CSVRGLAYGYTF. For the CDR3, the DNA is TGCAGCGTCAGGGGGCTTGCCTATGGCTACACCTTC.

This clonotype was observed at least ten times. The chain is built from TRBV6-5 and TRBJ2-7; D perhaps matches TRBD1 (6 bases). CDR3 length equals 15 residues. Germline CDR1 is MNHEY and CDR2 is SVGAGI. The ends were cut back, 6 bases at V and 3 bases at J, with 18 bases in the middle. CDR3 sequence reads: CASRYRVAGDYEQYF. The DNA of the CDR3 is TGTGCCAGCAGATATAGGGTGGCAGGGGACTACGAGCAGTACTTC.

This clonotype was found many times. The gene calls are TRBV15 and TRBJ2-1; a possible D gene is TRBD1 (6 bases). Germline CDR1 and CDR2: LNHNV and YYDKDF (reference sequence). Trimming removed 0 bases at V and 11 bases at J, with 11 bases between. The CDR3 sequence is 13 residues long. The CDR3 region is CATSRDLRDKQFF. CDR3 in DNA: TGTGCCACCAGCAGAGATTTGAGGGACAAGCAGTTCTTC.

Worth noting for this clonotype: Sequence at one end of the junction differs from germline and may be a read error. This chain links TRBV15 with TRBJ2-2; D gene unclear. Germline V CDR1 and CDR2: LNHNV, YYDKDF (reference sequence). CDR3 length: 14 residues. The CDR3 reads CATRPRSHTGELFF. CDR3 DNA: TGTGCCACCAGGCCAAGATCCCACACCGGAGAGCTGTTTTTT.

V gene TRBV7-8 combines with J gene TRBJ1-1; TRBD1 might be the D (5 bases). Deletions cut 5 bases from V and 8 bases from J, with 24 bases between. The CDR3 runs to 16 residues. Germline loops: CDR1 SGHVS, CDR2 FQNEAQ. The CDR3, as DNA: TGTGCCAGCAGCCCGACGGGTTCTACGGGGGTCGCCGAAGCTTTCTTT. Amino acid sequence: CASSPTGSTGVAEAFF.

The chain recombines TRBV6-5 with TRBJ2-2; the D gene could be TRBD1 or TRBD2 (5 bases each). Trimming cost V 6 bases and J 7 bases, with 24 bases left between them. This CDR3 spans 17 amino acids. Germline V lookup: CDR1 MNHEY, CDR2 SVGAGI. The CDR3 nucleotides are TGTGCCAGCAGAACCTCCTCGGCAGGGAAGGGAGTCGGGGAGCTGTTTTTT. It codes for CASRTSSAGKGVGELFF.

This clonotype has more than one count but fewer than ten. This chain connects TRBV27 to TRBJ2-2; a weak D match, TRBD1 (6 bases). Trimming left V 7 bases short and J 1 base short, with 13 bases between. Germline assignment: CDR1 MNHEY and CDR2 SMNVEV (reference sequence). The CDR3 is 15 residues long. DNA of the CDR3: TGTGCCAGCAACCCAAGGGGACAGAACACCGGGGAGCTGTTTTTT. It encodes CASNPRGQNTGELFF.

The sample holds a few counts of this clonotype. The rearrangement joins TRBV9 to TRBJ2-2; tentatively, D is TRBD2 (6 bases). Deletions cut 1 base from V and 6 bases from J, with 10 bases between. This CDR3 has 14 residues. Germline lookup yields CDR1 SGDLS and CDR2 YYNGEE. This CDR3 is CASSVRWGAGELFF. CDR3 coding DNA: TGTGCCAGCAGCGTACGTTGGGGGGCCGGGGAGCTGTTTTTT.

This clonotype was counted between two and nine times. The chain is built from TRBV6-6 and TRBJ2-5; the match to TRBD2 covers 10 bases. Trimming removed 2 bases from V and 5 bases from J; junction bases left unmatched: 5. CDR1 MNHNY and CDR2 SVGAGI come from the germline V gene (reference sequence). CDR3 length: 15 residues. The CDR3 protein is CASSYASGSPETQYF. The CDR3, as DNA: TGTGCCAGCAGTTACGCTAGCGGGAGTCCCGAGACCCAGTACTTC.

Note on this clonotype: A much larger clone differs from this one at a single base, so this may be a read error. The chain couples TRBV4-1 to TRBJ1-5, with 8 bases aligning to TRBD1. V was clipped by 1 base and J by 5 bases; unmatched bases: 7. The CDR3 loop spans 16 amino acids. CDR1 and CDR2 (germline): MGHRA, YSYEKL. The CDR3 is CASSQGVRGPYQPQHF. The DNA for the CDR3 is TGCGCCAGCAGCCAAGGTGTCAGGGGGCCCTATCAGCCCCAGCATTTT.

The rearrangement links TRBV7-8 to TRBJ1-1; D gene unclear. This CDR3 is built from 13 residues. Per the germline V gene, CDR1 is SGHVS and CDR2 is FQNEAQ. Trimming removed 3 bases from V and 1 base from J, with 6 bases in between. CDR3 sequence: CASSFVGNTEAFF. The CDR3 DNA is TGTGCCAGCAGCTTCGTAGGGAACACTGAAGCTTTCTTT.

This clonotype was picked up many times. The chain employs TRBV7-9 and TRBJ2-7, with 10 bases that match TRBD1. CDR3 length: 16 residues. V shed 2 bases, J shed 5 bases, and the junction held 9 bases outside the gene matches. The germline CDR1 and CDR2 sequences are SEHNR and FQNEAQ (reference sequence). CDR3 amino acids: CASSLLTGGEGDEQYF. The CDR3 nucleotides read TGTGCCAGCAGCTTACTGACAGGGGGCGAGGGAGACGAGCAGTACTTC.

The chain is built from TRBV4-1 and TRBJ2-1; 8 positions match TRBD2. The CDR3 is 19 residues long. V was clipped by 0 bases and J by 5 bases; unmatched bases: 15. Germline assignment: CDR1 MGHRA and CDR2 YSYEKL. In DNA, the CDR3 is TGCGCCAGCAGCCAAGATAGCCCGCAAGGTAGCGGGGTTCACAATGAGCAGTTCTTC. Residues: CASSQDSPQGSGVHNEQFF.

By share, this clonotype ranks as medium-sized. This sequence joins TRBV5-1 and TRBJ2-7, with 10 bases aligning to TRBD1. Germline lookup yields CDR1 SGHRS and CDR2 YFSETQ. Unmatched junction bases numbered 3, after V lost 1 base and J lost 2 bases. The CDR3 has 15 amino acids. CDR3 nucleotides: TGCGCCAGCAGCTTGCGGGACAGGGGTCCCTACGAGCAGTACTTC. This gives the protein CASSLRDRGPYEQYF.

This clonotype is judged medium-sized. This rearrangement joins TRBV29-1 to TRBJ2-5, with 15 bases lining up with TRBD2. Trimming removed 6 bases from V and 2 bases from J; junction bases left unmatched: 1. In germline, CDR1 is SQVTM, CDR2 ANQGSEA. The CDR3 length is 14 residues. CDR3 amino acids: CSVGLAGGQETQYF. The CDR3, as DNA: TGCAGCGTGGGACTAGCGGGAGGACAAGAGACCCAGTACTTC. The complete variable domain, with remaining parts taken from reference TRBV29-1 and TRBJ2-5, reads SAVISQKPSRDICQRGTSLTIQCQVDSQVTMMFWYRQQPGQSLTLIATANQGSEATYESGFVIDKFPISRPNLTFSTLTVSNMSPEDSSIYLCSVGLAGGQETQYFGPGTRLLVL.

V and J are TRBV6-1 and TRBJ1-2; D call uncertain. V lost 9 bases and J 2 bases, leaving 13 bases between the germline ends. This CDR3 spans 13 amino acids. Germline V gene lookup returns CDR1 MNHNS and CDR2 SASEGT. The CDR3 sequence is CASAENRNYGYTF. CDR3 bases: TGTGCCAGTGCAGAGAACAGAAACTATGGCTACACCTTC.

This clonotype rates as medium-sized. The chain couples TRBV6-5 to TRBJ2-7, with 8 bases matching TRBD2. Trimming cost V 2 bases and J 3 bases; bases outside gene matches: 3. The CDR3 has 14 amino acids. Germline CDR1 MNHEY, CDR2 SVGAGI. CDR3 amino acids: CASSYNGTSYEQYF. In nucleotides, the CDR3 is TGTGCCAGCAGTTACAACGGGACTAGCTACGAGCAGTACTTC.

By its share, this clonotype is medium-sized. CDR3 sequence (DNA): TGTGCCAGCTCGGACAGGAGACGCAATCAGCCCCAGCATTTT. Encoded protein: CASSDRRRNQPQHF. This chain joins TRBV6-1 and TRBJ1-5; 7 nucleotides match TRBD1. This CDR3 has 14 amino acids. From germline, CDR1 is MNHNS and CDR2 SASEGT. Trimming at V came to 8 bases and at J to 2 bases, leaving 6 bases not matched to a gene.

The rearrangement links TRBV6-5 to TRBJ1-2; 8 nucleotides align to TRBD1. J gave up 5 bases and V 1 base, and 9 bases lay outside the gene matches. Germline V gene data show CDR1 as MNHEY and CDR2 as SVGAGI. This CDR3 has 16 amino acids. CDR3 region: CASSYLPGQDMYGYTF. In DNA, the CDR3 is TGTGCCAGCAGTTACTTACCGGGACAGGACATGTATGGCTACACCTTC.

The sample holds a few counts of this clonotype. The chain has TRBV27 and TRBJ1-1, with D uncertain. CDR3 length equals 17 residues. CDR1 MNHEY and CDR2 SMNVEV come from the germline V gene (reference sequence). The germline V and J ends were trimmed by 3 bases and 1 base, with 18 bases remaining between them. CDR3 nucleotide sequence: TGTGCCAGCAGTTTTCTACCGAGGGCCAGCAAGAACACTGAAGCTTTCTTT. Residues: CASSFLPRASKNTEAFF.

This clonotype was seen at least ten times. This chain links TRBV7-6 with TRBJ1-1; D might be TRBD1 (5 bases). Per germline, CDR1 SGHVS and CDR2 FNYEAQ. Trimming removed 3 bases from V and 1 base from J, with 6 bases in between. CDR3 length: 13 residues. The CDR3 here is CASSFGANTEAFF. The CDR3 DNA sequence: TGTGCCAGCAGCTTTGGGGCGAACACTGAAGCTTTCTTT.

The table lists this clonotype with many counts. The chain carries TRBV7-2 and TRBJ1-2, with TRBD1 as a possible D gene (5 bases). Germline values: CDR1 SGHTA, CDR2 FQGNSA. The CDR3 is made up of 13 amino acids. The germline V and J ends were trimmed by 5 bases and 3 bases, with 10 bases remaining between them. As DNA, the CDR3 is TGTGCCAGCAGCCGGGACCGCTACTATGGCTACACCTTC. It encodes CASSRDRYYGYTF.

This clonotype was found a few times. The CDR3 nucleotides read TGTGCCAGCAGTCAACAGGGGACTGAGCAGTTCTTC. This sequence encodes CASSQQGTEQFF. V gene TRBV6-6 combines with J gene TRBJ2-1, with 7 nucleotides matching TRBD1. CDR1 and CDR2 from the germline V gene are MNHNY and SVGAGI (reference sequence). The CDR3 is 12 residues long. Trimming removed 5 bases from V and 9 bases from J; junction bases left unmatched: 4.

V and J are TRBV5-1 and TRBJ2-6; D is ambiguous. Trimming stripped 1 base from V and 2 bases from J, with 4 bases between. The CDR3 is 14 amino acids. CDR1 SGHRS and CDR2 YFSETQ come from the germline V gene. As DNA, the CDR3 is TGCGCCAGCAGCTTGATAACTGGGGCCAACGTCCTGACTTTC. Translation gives CASSLITGANVLTF.

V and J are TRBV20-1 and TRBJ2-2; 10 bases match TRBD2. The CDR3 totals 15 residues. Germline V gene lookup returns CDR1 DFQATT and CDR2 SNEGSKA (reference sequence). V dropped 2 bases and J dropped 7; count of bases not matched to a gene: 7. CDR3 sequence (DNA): TGCAGTGCTAGATCGAGCGGGAGGGCGGACGGGGAGCTGTTTTTT. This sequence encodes CSARSSGRADGELFF.

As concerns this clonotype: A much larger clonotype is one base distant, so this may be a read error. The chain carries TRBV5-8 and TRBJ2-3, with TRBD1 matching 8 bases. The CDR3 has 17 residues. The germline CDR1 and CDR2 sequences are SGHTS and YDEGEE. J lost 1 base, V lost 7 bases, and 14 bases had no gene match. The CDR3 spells CASRLGQGAPGTDTQYF. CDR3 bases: TGTGCCAGCCGCCTAGGACAGGGAGCCCCCGGCACAGATACGCAGTATTTT.

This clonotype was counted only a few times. CDR3 DNA: TGCAGTGCTAGGTACAGGGTCAAAAATGAGCAGTTCTTC. It translates to CSARYRVKNEQFF. The chain joins TRBV20-1 to TRBJ2-1, with D perhaps matching TRBD1 (6 bases). Germline V gives CDR1 DFQATT, CDR2 SNEGSKA (reference sequence). V was pared by 3 bases and J by 7 bases, with 13 bases between. This CDR3 has 13 amino acids.